These T cell receptor beta chains were read from a single sample in a study of regulatory T cells in long-lasting Graves disease. From the multiplex PCR reads, TCRdb called clonotypes with MiXCR, one entry per CDR3 protein. The sample lists approximately 400,000 distinct CDR3 sequences, 15% to 18% occurring once. The starting material was peripheral blood mononuclear cells (PBMCs), obtained at new diagnosis, from a patient treated with antithyroid drugs. The receptors originated from a female donor with Graves disease. Both conserved end residues are part of each CDR3. A D gene is named only where the DNA matches it firmly. Size is stated for part of the rows, as once, few or many counts, or as a class when the clone is expanded.

J gene: TRBJ2-7; D gene: .; clone size: many; V gene: TRBV20-1; CDR3 protein: CSARDFEGGHLPSYEQYF; CDR3 DNA: TGCAGTGCTAGAGATTTCGAAGGGGGACACCTCCCCTCCTACGAGCAGTACTTC
J gene: TRBJ2-5; D gene: .; clone size: many; V gene: TRBV20-1; CDR3 protein: CSVPPIGIRGGTQYF; CDR3 DNA: TGCAGTGTACCGCCCATCGGCATAAGGGGGGGGACCCAGTACTTC
J gene: TRBJ2-1; D gene: .; clone size: many; V gene: TRBV12-5; CDR3 protein: CASGLVIKGGADYEQFF; CDR3 DNA: TGTGCTAGTGGTTTGGTAATAAAAGGGGGGGCTGACTATGAGCAGTTCTTC
J gene: TRBJ2-2; D gene: .; clone size: .; V gene: TRBV7-9; CDR3 protein: CASSPTQGVRGTTGELFF; CDR3 DNA: TGTGCCAGCAGCCCTACACAGGGAGTCAGAGGTACGACCGGGGAGCTGTTTTTT
J gene: TRBJ1-2; D gene: .; clone size: few; V gene: TRBV5-6; CDR3 protein: CASSHQGRVDGYTF; CDR3 DNA: TGTGCCAGCAGCCATCAGGGGCGGGTCGATGGCTACACCTTC
J gene: TRBJ2-7; D gene: .; clone size: many; V gene: TRBV6-2/TRBV6-3; CDR3 protein: CASSYSGTDYEQYF; CDR3 DNA: TGTGCCAGCAGTTACTCCGGGACGGACTACGAGCAGTACTTC
J gene: TRBJ2-2; D gene: TRBD1; clone size: .; V gene: TRBV29-1; CDR3 protein: CSAADRVAGELFF; CDR3 DNA: TGCAGCGCAGCGGACAGGGTCGCCGGGGAGCTGTTTTTT
J gene: TRBJ2-1; D gene: TRBD1; clone size: many; V gene: TRBV9; CDR3 protein: CASSVIDRGPNEQFF; CDR3 DNA: TGTGCCAGCAGCGTGATTGACAGGGGGCCTAATGAGCAGTTCTTC
J gene: TRBJ2-2; D gene: TRBD2; clone size: .; V gene: TRBV7-9; CDR3 protein: CASSTSGRAPGELFF; CDR3 DNA: TGTGCCAGCAGCACTAGCGGGAGGGCCCCCGGGGAGCTGTTTTTT
J gene: TRBJ1-4; D gene: .; clone size: many; V gene: TRBV5-5; CDR3 protein: CASSVLAGANEKLFF; CDR3 DNA: TGTGCCAGCAGCGTGCTCGCGGGGGCTAATGAAAAACTGTTTTTT
J gene: TRBJ1-6; D gene: .; clone size: many; V gene: TRBV6-5; CDR3 protein: CASSFWTAGALHF; CDR3 DNA: TGTGCCAGCAGTTTCTGGACGGCGGGCGCCCTCCACTTT
J gene: TRBJ2-5; D gene: .; clone size: many; V gene: TRBV2; CDR3 protein: CASSEASARADVPETQYF; CDR3 DNA: TGTGCCAGCAGTGAAGCATCGGCCCGGGCCGACGTGCCAGAGACCCAGTACTTC
J gene: TRBJ1-6; D gene: .; clone size: .; V gene: TRBV12-3/TRBV12-4; CDR3 protein: CASSFDSWDARSPLHF; CDR3 DNA: TGTGCCAGCAGTTTCGACAGTTGGGACGCTAGGTCACCCCTCCACTTT
J gene: TRBJ1-6; D gene: .; clone size: .; V gene: TRBV19; CDR3 protein: CASSNRLTSGSPLHF; CDR3 DNA: TGTGCCAGTAGTAATCGACTAACGAGTGGTTCACCCCTCCACTTT
J gene: TRBJ2-5; D gene: TRBD1; clone size: many; V gene: TRBV13; CDR3 protein: CASSQDRLETQYF; CDR3 DNA: TGTGCCAGCAGCCAGGACAGGCTAGAGACCCAGTACTTC
J gene: TRBJ2-4; D gene: .; clone size: many; V gene: TRBV20-1; CDR3 protein: CSARGPGAEDIQYF; CDR3 DNA: TGCAGTGCTAGAGGTCCAGGGGCGGAAGACATTCAGTACTTC
J gene: TRBJ2-5; D gene: TRBD2; clone size: many; V gene: TRBV7-2; CDR3 protein: CASSFGGGQETQYF; CDR3 DNA: TGTGCCAGCAGCTTTGGCGGGGGGCAAGAGACCCAGTACTTC
J gene: TRBJ2-1; D gene: .; clone size: many; V gene: TRBV27; CDR3 protein: CASRQFDYNEQFF; CDR3 DNA: TGTGCCAGCCGACAATTTGACTACAATGAGCAGTTCTTC
J gene: TRBJ2-1; D gene: .; clone size: many; V gene: TRBV2; CDR3 protein: CASRRRGGDEQFF; CDR3 DNA: TGTGCCAGCAGAAGGAGGGGGGGCGATGAGCAGTTCTTC
J gene: TRBJ1-5; D gene: TRBD1; clone size: many; V gene: TRBV28; CDR3 protein: CASRSAQGADNQPQHF; CDR3 DNA: TGTGCCAGCAGGAGCGCCCAGGGGGCGGACAATCAGCCCCAGCATTTT
J gene: TRBJ2-4; D gene: TRBD2; clone size: many; V gene: TRBV20-1; CDR3 protein: CSARNLAGLAKNIQYF; CDR3 DNA: TGCAGTGCTAGAAACCTAGCGGGGCTAGCCAAAAACATTCAGTACTTC
J gene: TRBJ2-7; D gene: .; clone size: many; V gene: TRBV12-3/TRBV12-4; CDR3 protein: CASNFNRDHEQYF; CDR3 DNA: TGTGCCAGCAATTTTAACAGGGACCACGAGCAGTACTTC
J gene: TRBJ1-5; D gene: .; clone size: many; V gene: TRBV3-1; CDR3 protein: CASSQDRGLGQPQHF; CDR3 DNA: TGTGCCAGCAGCCAAGATAGGGGACTGGGGCAGCCCCAGCATTTT
J gene: TRBJ1-1; D gene: .; clone size: many; V gene: TRBV20-1; CDR3 protein: CSAYTNTEAFF; CDR3 DNA: TGCAGTGCCTACACAAACACTGAAGCTTTCTTT
J gene: TRBJ1-1; D gene: .; clone size: few; V gene: TRBV19; CDR3 protein: CASRAKRGTEAFF; CDR3 DNA: TGTGCCAGTCGCGCAAAGAGGGGTACTGAAGCTTTCTTT
J gene: TRBJ2-7; D gene: TRBD1; clone size: many; V gene: TRBV7-9; CDR3 protein: CASSLAPVRLDRGEDEQYF; CDR3 DNA: TGTGCCAGCAGCTTAGCCCCTGTCCGGTTGGACAGGGGAGAGGACGAGCAGTACTTC
J gene: TRBJ1-5; D gene: .; clone size: few; V gene: TRBV18; CDR3 protein: CASSPTGVQPQHF; CDR3 DNA: TGTGCCAGCTCACCGACAGGCGTCCAGCCCCAGCATTTT
J gene: TRBJ1-1; D gene: .; clone size: .; V gene: TRBV24-1; CDR3 protein: CATSAGQSAEAFF; CDR3 DNA: TGTGCCACCAGTGCTGGACAATCCGCTGAAGCTTTCTTT
J gene: TRBJ2-2; D gene: .; clone size: many; V gene: TRBV12-5; CDR3 protein: CASGSAGHPTNTGELFF; CDR3 DNA: TGTGCTAGTGGTTCCGCGGGACACCCGACGAACACCGGGGAGCTGTTTTTT
J gene: TRBJ2-3; D gene: TRBD2; clone size: many; V gene: TRBV7-6; CDR3 protein: CASSVWGGGVTDTQYF; CDR3 DNA: TGTGCCAGCAGCGTCTGGGGCGGGGGTGTAACAGATACGCAGTATTTT
J gene: TRBJ1-2; D gene: TRBD1; clone size: few; V gene: TRBV4-2; CDR3 protein: CASSLQTGGYDYGYTF; CDR3 DNA: TGTGCCAGCAGCCTACAGACAGGGGGCTATGACTATGGCTACACCTTC
J gene: TRBJ2-2; D gene: .; clone size: many; V gene: TRBV12-3/TRBV12-4; CDR3 protein: CASSLYWAGNTGELFF; CDR3 DNA: TGTGCCAGCAGTTTATATTGGGCCGGTAACACCGGGGAGCTGTTTTTT
J gene: TRBJ1-1; D gene: .; clone size: many; V gene: TRBV4-3; CDR3 protein: CASSQVPGANTEAFF; CDR3 DNA: TGCGCCAGCAGCCAAGTTCCAGGGGCGAACACTGAAGCTTTCTTT
J gene: TRBJ1-5; D gene: .; clone size: many; V gene: TRBV2; CDR3 protein: CASRGVQGGQPQHF; CDR3 DNA: TGTGCCAGCAGAGGAGTACAGGGTGGCCAGCCCCAGCATTTT
J gene: TRBJ2-7; D gene: .; clone size: few; V gene: TRBV12-3/TRBV12-4; CDR3 protein: CASSFSGGGYEQYF; CDR3 DNA: TGTGCCAGCAGTTTTTCGGGGGGCGGCTACGAGCAGTACTTC
J gene: TRBJ2-1; D gene: TRBD1; clone size: many; V gene: TRBV7-9; CDR3 protein: CASSLVQGAYNEQFF; CDR3 DNA: TGTGCCAGCAGCTTAGTACAGGGGGCTTACAATGAGCAGTTCTTC
J gene: TRBJ1-4; D gene: .; clone size: few; V gene: TRBV19; CDR3 protein: CASSGGATNEKLFF; CDR3 DNA: TGTGCCAGTAGTGGGGGAGCAACTAATGAAAAACTGTTTTTT
J gene: TRBJ2-7; D gene: TRBD1; clone size: few; V gene: TRBV4-1; CDR3 protein: CASSQSGQGVLKQYF; CDR3 DNA: TGCGCCAGCAGCCAATCAGGACAGGGGGTTTTGAAGCAGTACTTC
J gene: TRBJ2-7; D gene: TRBD1; clone size: many; V gene: TRBV9; CDR3 protein: CASSVAGRGSYEQYF; CDR3 DNA: TGTGCCAGCAGCGTAGCGGGCAGGGGGTCCTACGAGCAGTACTTC
J gene: TRBJ2-3; D gene: .; clone size: many; V gene: TRBV5-6; CDR3 protein: CASSLLEKRASTDTQYF; CDR3 DNA: TGTGCCAGCAGCTTGCTGGAAAAAAGGGCCTCCACAGATACGCAGTATTTT
J gene: TRBJ2-1; D gene: .; clone size: many; V gene: TRBV11-3; CDR3 protein: CASSFRASPGGEQFF; CDR3 DNA: TGTGCCAGCAGCTTTCGGGCTAGCCCCGGGGGCGAGCAGTTCTTC
J gene: TRBJ2-3; D gene: .; clone size: few; V gene: TRBV30; CDR3 protein: CAWSPGQFKVADTQYF; CDR3 DNA: TGTGCCTGGAGTCCAGGACAGTTCAAGGTCGCAGATACGCAGTATTTT
J gene: TRBJ2-1; D gene: TRBD2; clone size: many; V gene: TRBV11-3; CDR3 protein: CASSSGLAGGTYEQFF; CDR3 DNA: TGTGCCAGCAGCTCGGGACTAGCGGGGGGGACATATGAGCAGTTCTTC
J gene: TRBJ1-2; D gene: .; clone size: many; V gene: TRBV6-1; CDR3 protein: CASSGDTPTDLYGYTF; CDR3 DNA: TGTGCCAGCAGTGGGGACACCCCAACGGATCTTTATGGCTACACCTTC
J gene: TRBJ2-1; D gene: TRBD2; clone size: .; V gene: TRBV10-3; CDR3 protein: CAIRGLAGVRNEQFF; CDR3 DNA: TGTGCCATCAGAGGACTAGCGGGAGTCCGAAATGAGCAGTTCTTC
J gene: TRBJ2-1; D gene: TRBD1; clone size: .; V gene: TRBV14; CDR3 protein: CASSQRQGDEQFF; CDR3 DNA: TGTGCCAGCAGCCAACGCCAGGGGGATGAGCAGTTCTTC
J gene: TRBJ1-4; D gene: .; clone size: many; V gene: TRBV3-1; CDR3 protein: CASSITGRPPKLFF; CDR3 DNA: TGTGCCAGCAGCATAACGGGACGACCGCCAAAACTGTTTTTT
J gene: TRBJ1-1; D gene: TRBD1; clone size: many; V gene: TRBV3-1; CDR3 protein: CASSQAGTGTGQSTEAFF; CDR3 DNA: TGTGCCAGCAGCCAAGCGGGGACTGGGACAGGGCAGAGCACTGAAGCTTTCTTT
J gene: TRBJ2-7; D gene: .; clone size: many; V gene: TRBV7-2; CDR3 protein: CASSSPGTSTYEQYF; CDR3 DNA: TGTGCCAGCAGTTCCCCCGGGACGTCAACCTACGAGCAGTACTTC
J gene: TRBJ2-1; D gene: .; clone size: many; V gene: TRBV6-2/TRBV6-3; CDR3 protein: CANSYGGGEDEQFF; CDR3 DNA: TGTGCCAACAGTTACGGTGGGGGCGAAGATGAGCAGTTCTTC
J gene: TRBJ1-1; D gene: TRBD1; clone size: many; V gene: TRBV15; CDR3 protein: CATSRETTGEVTEAFF; CDR3 DNA: TGTGCCACCAGCAGAGAAACCACAGGGGAGGTCACTGAAGCTTTCTTT
J gene: TRBJ1-1; D gene: .; clone size: many; V gene: TRBV5-1; CDR3 protein: CASSLFILNTEAFF; CDR3 DNA: TGCGCCAGCAGCTTGTTCATCCTCAACACTGAAGCTTTCTTT
J gene: TRBJ1-2; D gene: .; clone size: many; V gene: TRBV7-9; CDR3 protein: CASSLDQNYGYTF; CDR3 DNA: TGTGCCAGCAGCTTAGACCAGAACTATGGCTACACCTTC
J gene: TRBJ2-1; D gene: .; clone size: .; V gene: TRBV11-2; CDR3 protein: CASSVRGPHNEQFF; CDR3 DNA: TGTGCCAGCAGCGTCCGAGGACCACACAATGAGCAGTTCTTC